The 30 T cell receptor beta chains below come from one sample, sequenced in a study of blood T cell repertoires in COVID-19. Clones were read by immunoSEQ multiplex PCR, and TCRdb kept only the in-frame ones, dropping some. The repertoire holds 120,000 to 150,000 clones, with more than 70% as singletons. The sequencing sample was made of peripheral blood. All receptors come from a human donor in a cohort sampled during active COVID-19.

The rearrangement joins TRBV18 to TRBJ2-1; no clear D gene. CDR3 size: 13 residues. V gave up 6 bases and J gave up 2 bases, with 8 bases separating them. Germline CDR1 and CDR2: KGHSH and LQKENI. CDR3 coding DNA: TGTGCCAGCTCCCCTGACACCTACAATGAGCAGTTCTTC. Translating it yields CASSPDTYNEQFF.

V and J are TRBV19 and TRBJ1-2, with 8 bases aligning to TRBD1. The CDR3 runs 16 residues. Germline loops: CDR1 LNHDA, CDR2 SQIVND (reference sequence). The J segment lost 0 bases and the V segment lost 5 bases, leaving 8 bases of the junction unmatched. Here the CDR3 reads CASSPRTGQANYGYTF. DNA for the CDR3: TGTGCCAGTAGTCCAAGGACAGGGCAGGCTAACTATGGCTACACCTTC. Using reference TRBV19 and TRBJ1-2 for the parts outside the CDR3, the full variable domain is DGGITQSPKYLFRKEGQNVTLSCEQNLNHDAMYWYRQDPGQGLRLIYYSQIVNDFQKGDIAEGYSVSREKKESFPLTVTSAQKNPTAFYLCASSPRTGQANYGYTFGSGTRLTVV.

The chain carries TRBV21-1 and TRBJ2-4; no check of the table's D call, TRBD1, against the DNA was made. TRBV21-1 is flagged as a pseudogene. The CDR3 spans 14 residues. CDR3 DNA: TGTGCCAGCAGCTCCCGAGGGACAGCCCGCATTCAGTACTTC. Translating gives CASSSRGTARIQYF.

The chain uses TRBV4-1 and TRBJ1-6; possibly TRBD1 for D (5 bases). CDR1 and CDR2 (germline): MGHRA, YSYEKL. V lost 0 bases, J lost 11 bases, and 8 bases lay in between. The CDR3 sequence is 13 residues long. CDR3 bases: TGCGCCAGCAGCCAAGATGGGGGGACACCCCTCCACTTT. This sequence encodes CASSQDGGTPLHF.

This sequence joins TRBV7-2 and TRBJ2-3; TRBD2 aligns across 9 bases. Per the germline V gene, CDR1 is SGHTA and CDR2 is FQGNSA. The length of the CDR3 is 16 residues. The V gene end was trimmed by 5 bases and the J gene end by 1 base; junction bases not matched to a gene: 7. In nucleotides, the CDR3 is TGTGCCAGCAGCCTAACTTTAGCGGGGGGCACAGATACGCAGTATTTT. Protein product: CASSLTLAGGTDTQYF.

The chain links TRBV6-5 to TRBJ2-5, with a tentative D call TRBD2 (7 bases). The V end lost 7 bases, the J end lost 5 bases, and 17 bases lay between the germline ends. The CDR3 has 14 amino acids. From germline, CDR1 is MNHEY and CDR2 SVGAGI. The CDR3 loop is CASTQRGGPETQYF. DNA of the CDR3: TGTGCCAGCACCCAAAGGGGGGGACCGGAGACCCAGTACTTC.

The CDR3 here is CASSQDSASGGEQYF. CDR3 nucleotides: TGTGCCAGCAGCCAAGATTCCGCTAGCGGGGGGGAGCAGTACTTC. The chain employs TRBV3-1 (or the pseudogene TRBV3-2) and TRBJ2-7; 11 nucleotides line up with TRBD2. Germline assignment: CDR1 LGHDT and CDR2 YNNKEL (reference sequence). The length of the CDR3 is 15 residues. With V trimmed by 0 bases and J by 7 bases, 5 bases remained unmatched.

This clone has a handful of counts. CDR3: CASSQEAGSAIRGYTF. The CDR3 region has the DNA TGTGCCAGCAGCCAAGAGGCAGGGTCGGCTATCCGCGGCTACACCTTC. The V gene is TRBV16, the J gene TRBJ1-2, with D perhaps matching TRBD1 (5 bases). The CDR3 loop spans 16 amino acids. The germline V gene has CDR1 KGHSY and CDR2 FQNENV. Trimming shortened V by 2 bases and J by 8 bases, and 21 bases separated the two germline ends.

This chain connects TRBV10-3 to TRBJ1-1, with D maybe TRBD1 (6 bases). This CDR3 has 12 amino acids. In germline, CDR1 is ENHRY, CDR2 SYGVKD. Trimming stripped 6 bases from V and 5 bases from J, with 10 bases between. The CDR3 DNA reads as TGTGCCATCAGCCAGGACAGAACTGAAGCTTTCTTT. The encoded protein is CAISQDRTEAFF.

The rearrangement links TRBV5-8 to TRBJ1-2; the D gene is possibly TRBD1 (5 bases). Germline V lookup: CDR1 SGHTS, CDR2 YDEGEE. The CDR3 has 16 amino acids. The germline V and J ends were trimmed by 1 base and 0 bases, with 13 bases remaining between them. CDR3 amino acids: CASSLLFRTPNYGYTF. CDR3 DNA: TGTGCCAGCAGCTTGCTTTTCAGGACACCTAACTATGGCTACACCTTC. Complete variable domain (other parts from reference TRBV5-8 and TRBJ1-2): EAGVTQSPTHLIKTRGQQATLRCSPISGHTSVYWYQQALGLGLQFLLWYDEGEERNRGNFPPRFSGRQFPNYSSELNVNALELEDSALYLCASSLLFRTPNYGYTFGSGTRLTVV.

The chain recombines TRBV7-9 with TRBJ2-7; maybe TRBD1 (5 bases). The CDR3 loop spans 15 amino acids. Germline CDR1 is SEHNR and CDR2 is FQNEAQ (reference sequence). Trimming cost V 0 bases and J 0 bases, with 9 bases left between them. The CDR3: CASSLAGAFSYEQYF. In nucleotides, the CDR3 is TGTGCCAGCAGCTTAGCAGGGGCCTTCTCCTACGAGCAGTACTTC. Drawing the rest from reference TRBV7-9 and TRBJ2-7, the complete variable domain is DTGVSQNPRHKITKRGQNVTFRCDPISEHNRLYWYRQTLGQGPEFLTYFQNEAQLEKSRLLSDRFSAERPKGSFSTLEIQRTEQGDSAMYLCASSLAGAFSYEQYFGPGTRLTVT.

In DNA form, the CDR3 reads TGTGCCAGCAGCCAAACAAGCGGGGGATACGAGCAGTACTTC. Its protein is CASSQTSGGYEQYF. The chain links TRBV3-1 (or the pseudogene TRBV3-2) to TRBJ2-7, with 8 bases aligning to TRBD2. The CDR3 runs to 14 residues. The V segment lost 2 bases and the J segment 4 bases; nucleotides outside the gene matches: 4. Germline V gene sequence: CDR1 LGHDT, CDR2 YNNKEL (reference sequence).

The chain carries TRBV6-4 and TRBJ2-5, with D maybe TRBD2 (5 bases). Trimming removed 2 bases from V and 4 bases from J, with 20 bases in between. The germline V gene encodes CDR1 MRHNA and CDR2 SNTAGT. The CDR3 length is 17 residues. CDR3 bases: TGTGCCAGCAGTGACGCAGACGTGGCACTAGGGATAGAGACCCAGTACTTC. Translation: CASSDADVALGIETQYF.

The chain couples TRBV5-4 to TRBJ1-6, with TRBD1 matching 7 bases. This CDR3 is 15 amino acids long. The germline V gene encodes CDR1 SGHNT and CDR2 YYREEE (reference sequence). Trimming took 0 bases from V and 5 from J; bases not matched to a gene: 2. The CDR3 DNA reads TGTGCCAGCAGCTTGGACAGGGGCAATAATTCACCCCTCCACTTT. It codes for CASSLDRGNNSPLHF. Full variable domain (remainder filled in from reference TRBV5-4 and TRBJ1-6): ETGVTQSPTHLIKTRGQQVTLRCSSQSGHNTVSWYQQALGQGPQFIFQYYREEENGRGNFPPRFSGLQFPNYSSELNVNALELDDSALYLCASSLDRGNNSPLHFGNGTRLTVT.

The J gene is TRBJ1-4, the V gene TRBV5-1; 12 bases fit TRBD1. CDR3 length: 17 amino acids. Germline CDR1 and CDR2: SGHRS and YFSETQ. J lost 4 bases, V lost 4 bases, and 8 bases had no gene match. In DNA form, the CDR3 reads TGCGCCAGCAGCCAAGGGACAGGGGGCGGAATTAATGAAAAACTGTTTTTT. Translating gives CASSQGTGGGINEKLFF.

The rearrangement uses TRBV5-1 and TRBJ1-2; TRBD1 aligns across 7 bases. Trimming took 3 bases from V and 4 from J; bases not matched to a gene: 3. Germline-derived CDR1 and CDR2 are SGHRS and YFSETQ. This CDR3 is built from 13 residues. The CDR3 loop is CASSSDRLYGYTF. In DNA form, the CDR3 reads TGCGCCAGCAGCTCGGACAGGCTCTATGGCTACACCTTC.

This chain uses TRBV7-3 with TRBJ2-1; the match to TRBD2 covers 7 bases. V gave up 4 bases and J gave up 1 base; unmatched junction bases: 1. The CDR3 consists of 14 residues. Germline CDR1 is SGHTA and CDR2 is FQGTGA. Written as DNA, the CDR3 is TGTGCCAGCAGCTCCGGGGGGTCCTACAATGAGCAGTTCTTC. This translates into CASSSGGSYNEQFF.

The V gene is TRBV6-5, the J gene TRBJ1-4, with a tentative D call TRBD1 (5 bases). Germline V gene data show CDR1 as MNHEY and CDR2 as SVGAGI. The V end was cut by 2 bases, the J end by 8 bases, with 12 bases between. The CDR3 has 14 amino acids. For the CDR3, the DNA is TGTGCCAGCAGTTACGTCGGGGGGGGAGAAAAACTGTTTTTT. It yields the protein CASSYVGGGEKLFF.

This clone has more than one count but fewer than ten. The rearrangement uses TRBV27 and TRBJ2-7; 10 nucleotides agree with TRBD1. Unmatched junction bases numbered 10, after V lost 6 bases and J lost 5 bases. The germline CDR1 and CDR2 sequences are MNHEY and SMNVEV (reference sequence). The CDR3 consists of 15 residues. The CDR3 protein is CASSHRGDRGDEQYF. In nucleotides, the CDR3 is TGTGCCAGCAGCCACCGCGGGGACAGGGGAGACGAGCAGTACTTC.

The chain employs TRBV19 and TRBJ1-6, with a weak D call TRBD1 (6 bases). The V end was cut by 5 bases, the J end by 4 bases, with 9 bases between. CDR1 and CDR2 (germline): LNHDA, SQIVND (reference sequence). The CDR3 is 14 residues long. CDR3 DNA sequence: TGTGCCAGTAGTCTGACAGGTTATAATTCACCCCTCCACTTT. Translation gives CASSLTGYNSPLHF.

V is TRBV6-5 and J is TRBJ1-6; 8 nucleotides align to TRBD1. The germline gives CDR1 MNHEY, CDR2 SVGAGI. This CDR3 has 13 amino acids. V lost 10 bases, J lost 10 bases, and 9 bases stayed unmatched. CDR3 loop: CATLRDRHSPLHF. The CDR3 DNA is TGTGCCACCCTCCGGGACAGGCACTCACCCCTCCACTTT.

The rearrangement links TRBV30 to TRBJ1-1; TRBD1 is a possible D gene (6 bases). The CDR3 totals 12 residues. Deletions cut 3 bases from V and 7 bases from J, with 12 bases between. From germline, CDR1 is GTSNPN and CDR2 SVGIG (reference sequence). Here the CDR3 DNA reads TGTGCCTGGAGGGACCTAGGGGGTGAAGCTTTCTTT. As protein: CAWRDLGGEAFF.

The rearrangement joins TRBV13 to TRBJ2-1; TRBD1 matches at 10 bases. The CDR3 runs to 15 residues. Germline assignment: CDR1 PRHDT and CDR2 FYEKMQ (reference sequence). V shed 3 bases and J 4 bases; nucleotides not matched to a gene: 3. For the CDR3, the DNA is TGTGCCAGCAGCTTGGGGACAGGGGTATACAATGAGCAGTTCTTC. Translating it yields CASSLGTGVYNEQFF.

The V gene is TRBV5-1, the J gene TRBJ2-3; tentatively, D is TRBD1 (6 bases). The CDR3 runs to 18 residues. Germline CDR1 is SGHRS and CDR2 is YFSETQ. V dropped 2 bases and J dropped 2 bases, with 21 bases sitting between them. CDR3 protein: CASSLRAGAGIVTDTQYF. CDR3 DNA sequence: TGCGCCAGCAGCTTAAGGGCAGGGGCCGGGATAGTCACAGATACGCAGTATTTT.

The chain combines TRBV9 with TRBJ2-1; TRBD1 agrees at 7 bases. The J segment lost 7 bases and the V segment lost 3 bases, leaving 4 bases of the junction unmatched. In germline, CDR1 is SGDLS, CDR2 YYNGEE. The CDR3 has 13 residues. The DNA of the CDR3 is TGTGCCAGCAGCGGACGGACAGGTAATGAGCAGTTCTTC. Protein product: CASSGRTGNEQFF.

In its sample, this clone was seen once. The chain recombines TRBV11-2 with TRBJ2-2; weak D call: TRBD1 (5 bases). Looked up from germline, CDR1 is SGHAT and CDR2 is FQNNGV. This CDR3 is built from 16 residues. Trimming stripped 1 base from V and 2 bases from J, with 11 bases between. For the CDR3, the DNA is TGTGCCAGCAGCTTAGCACAGGCTGATAACACCGGGGAGCTGTTTTTT. Its translation is CASSLAQADNTGELFF.

The V call is TRBV18, the J call TRBJ1-4; D gene unclear. The V gene's germline CDR1 is KGHSH and CDR2 LQKENI. V lost 6 bases and J lost 5, with 10 bases in between. CDR3 size: 13 residues. The CDR3 loop is CASSPTRNEKLFF. The CDR3 bases are TGTGCCAGCTCCCCCACCCGGAATGAAAAACTGTTTTTT. The complete variable domain, with remaining parts taken from reference TRBV18 and TRBJ1-4, reads NAGVMQNPRHLVRRRGQEARLRCSPMKGHSHVYWYRQLPEEGLKFMVYLQKENIIDESGMPKERFSAEFPKEGPSILRIQQVVRGDSAAYFCASSPTRNEKLFFGSGTQLSVL.

J is TRBJ2-1 and V is TRBV9; D remains ambiguous. CDR3 size: 14 residues. CDR1 is SGDLS and CDR2 is YYNGEE in the germline V gene. V lost 1 base, J lost 3 bases, and 8 bases lay in between. In DNA, the CDR3 is TGTGCCAGCAGCGTACCCCGACTCTACAATGAGCAGTTCTTC. Translated: CASSVPRLYNEQFF.

This clone was recorded once. This chain joins TRBV6-1 and TRBJ1-1; D is perhaps TRBD1 (5 bases). This CDR3 is 14 amino acids long. Germline CDR1 reads MNHNS; CDR2 reads SASEGT. The V end lost 2 bases, the J end lost 5 bases, and 12 bases lay between the germline ends. The chain's CDR3 is CASSELGGGTEAFF. For the CDR3, the DNA is TGTGCCAGCAGTGAATTGGGGGGGGGAACTGAAGCTTTCTTT.

This chain links TRBV19 with TRBJ1-5; 7 bases agree with TRBD1. This CDR3 contains 17 residues. The germline V gene has CDR1 LNHDA and CDR2 SQIVND (reference sequence). V trimming: 3 bases; J trimming: 2 bases; junction bases outside the gene matches: 10. The CDR3 DNA reads TGTGCCAGTAGTATTTGGCCTAGACAGGGAGGCAATCAGCCCCAGCATTTT. The encoded protein is CASSIWPRQGGNQPQHF.